The 8 T cell receptor beta chains below were found in one sample sequenced in a study of T cell changes during pregnancy in multiple sclerosis. TCRdb's copy holds only in-frame clones and misses some; the assay was immunoSEQ multiplex PCR. The table shows around 65,000 clones, with over 85% occurring only once. The sample in question was peripheral blood, obtained in the first trimester of pregnancy. The source of these receptors is a female donor in good health, enrolled as a control in a pregnancy study.

J is TRBJ2-7 and V is TRBV5-4; a possible D gene is TRBD1 (5 bases). CDR1 SGHNT and CDR2 YYREEE come from the germline V gene (reference sequence). Trimming left V 4 bases short and J 4 bases short, with 15 bases between. The CDR3 covers 14 residues. The CDR3 loop reads CASSPFQGRYEQYF. The CDR3 DNA follows: TGTGCCAGCAGCCCCTTTCAGGGTCGGTACGAGCAGTACTTC.

The chain employs TRBV5-4 and TRBJ2-7, with D tentatively TRBD2 (6 bases). Trimming stripped 3 bases from V and 0 bases from J, with 13 bases between. This CDR3 region has 15 residues. Looked up from germline, CDR1 is SGHNT and CDR2 is YYREEE (reference sequence). CDR3 DNA: TGTGCCAGCAGCTCGGGACTCCGGGACTCCTACGAGCAGTACTTC. Translated, it gives CASSSGLRDSYEQYF.

The chain couples TRBV9 to TRBJ2-5; no reliable D call. Per the germline V gene, CDR1 is SGDLS and CDR2 is YYNGEE. The CDR3 spans 12 residues. The V end was cut by 3 bases, the J end by 2 bases, with 5 bases between. The CDR3 region is CASSGLQETQYF. Here the CDR3 DNA reads TGTGCCAGCAGCGGTTTACAAGAGACCCAGTACTTC.

The genes are TRBV2 and TRBJ1-1; D gene ambiguous. CDR3 length equals 13 residues. From germline, CDR1 is SNHLY and CDR2 FYNNEI. Trimming shortened V by 4 bases and J by 6 bases, and 12 bases separated the two germline ends. Here the CDR3 DNA reads TGTGCCAGCAGTGCTACCTGGGCAGCTGAAGCTTTCTTT. Its protein product is CASSATWAAEAFF.

This clone was seen once. V is TRBV2 and J is TRBJ2-2, with D perhaps TRBD1 (5 bases). Between the trimmed V and J ends, which lost 7 bases and 4 bases, there was a span of 10 bases. The CDR3 sequence is 13 residues long. Germline assignment: CDR1 SNHLY and CDR2 FYNNEI. Here the CDR3 reads CASTGLLTGELFF. The CDR3 coding sequence is TGTGCCAGCACAGGGTTACTCACCGGGGAGCTGTTTTTT.

The gene calls are TRBV2 and TRBJ2-7; D may be TRBD1 (6 bases). Germline CDR1 reads SNHLY; CDR2 reads FYNNEI. The CDR3 has 13 residues. Trimming took 4 bases from V and 6 from J, leaving 13 bases between them. CDR3 region: CASSGGLFGEQYF. The CDR3 DNA reads TGTGCCAGCAGTGGGGGGCTATTTGGCGAGCAGTACTTC.

The chain couples TRBV28 to TRBJ2-5; possible D gene TRBD2, 5 bases. The CDR3 extends over 13 amino acids. Germline-derived CDR1 and CDR2 are MDHEN and SYDVKM. Between the trimmed V and J ends, which lost 9 bases and 5 bases, there was a span of 16 bases. CDR3 in amino acids: CASHRGNLETQYF. For the CDR3, the DNA is TGTGCCAGTCACCGAGGGAATTTGGAGACCCAGTACTTC.

In this sample, this clone turned up once. The DNA of the CDR3 is TGTGCCTGGAGCCCGGGACTAGCGGGAGAGACCCAGTACTTC. It translates to CAWSPGLAGETQYF. The chain combines TRBV30 with TRBJ2-5; TRBD2 matches 12 bases. J was trimmed by 4 bases and V by 3 bases; bases with no gene match: 3. The CDR3 is 14 amino acids. Germline V gene data show CDR1 as GTSNPN and CDR2 as SVGIG (reference sequence). The whole variable domain, remainder taken from reference TRBV30 and TRBJ2-5, is SQTIHQWPATLVQPVGSPLSLECTVEGTSNPNLYWYRQAAGRGLQLLFYSVGIGQISSEVPQNLSASRPQDRQFILSSKKLLLSDSGFYLCAWSPGLAGETQYFGPGTRLLVL.